This is a list of T cell receptor beta chains from one sample in a study of cytomegalovirus exposure and HLA in healthy donors. This table comes from immunoSEQ multiplex PCR, and its TCRdb copy is limited to in-frame clones, with some not included. Of 100,000 to 150,000 clones listed, 80% to 90% were seen once; the top ten hold 2% to 3%. Input material: PBMCs. The source of these receptors is a man aged 50-59 years in good health and CMV-seronegative. CDR3s include the opening cysteine and the closing phenylalanine or tryptophan. Each record gives: CDR3 protein, CDR3 DNA, clone size, J gene, V gene, D gene. The D gene is left open where the match is weak. Not all rows give a size; the values are once, few, many and, for expanded clones, a class.

CDR3 protein: CASSEHTGRRGFRRDTIYF; CDR3 DNA: TGTGCCAGCAGTGAACACACAGGTCGCAGGGGATTCCGTCGGGACACCATATATTTT; clone size: NA; J gene: TRBJ1-3; V gene: TRBV6-1; D gene: NA
CDR3 protein: CASSLVRGGLNEQFF; CDR3 DNA: TGTGCCAGCAGCTTGGTGCGGGGGGGCCTCAATGAGCAGTTCTTC; clone size: NA; J gene: TRBJ2-1; V gene: TRBV5-4; D gene: TRBD2
CDR3 protein: CASSESPGQAFF; CDR3 DNA: TGTGCCAGCAGTGAAAGTCCTGGGCAAGCTTTCTTT; clone size: few; J gene: TRBJ1-1; V gene: TRBV2; D gene: NA
CDR3 protein: CASSGLAGGNEQFF; CDR3 DNA: TGTGCCAGCAGTGGACTAGCGGGGGGTAATGAGCAGTTCTTC; clone size: few; J gene: TRBJ2-1; V gene: TRBV2; D gene: TRBD2
CDR3 protein: CASRTTGNNQPQHF; CDR3 DNA: TGTGCCAGCAGGACGACAGGGAACAATCAGCCCCAGCATTTT; clone size: few; J gene: TRBJ1-5; V gene: TRBV27; D gene: TRBD1
CDR3 protein: CASGLGGGTDTQYF; CDR3 DNA: TGTGCCAGCGGCCTCGGGGGGGGCACAGATACGCAGTATTTT; clone size: NA; J gene: TRBJ2-3; V gene: TRBV2; D gene: TRBD2
CDR3 protein: CASSMWTSRETQYF; CDR3 DNA: TGTGCCAGTAGTATGTGGACATCCCGAGAGACCCAGTACTTC; clone size: NA; J gene: TRBJ2-5; V gene: TRBV19; D gene: NA
CDR3 protein: CASSLGAGGTYNEQFF; CDR3 DNA: TGTGCCAGCAGCTTAGGTGCGGGGGGAACATACAATGAGCAGTTCTTC; clone size: NA; J gene: TRBJ2-1; V gene: TRBV7-9; D gene: TRBD2
CDR3 protein: CASSLQRGSYNEQFF; CDR3 DNA: TGCGCCAGCAGCCTACAGCGGGGGTCCTACAATGAGCAGTTCTTC; clone size: NA; J gene: TRBJ2-1; V gene: TRBV4-3; D gene: TRBD2
CDR3 protein: CASVIGQGYRNTIYF; CDR3 DNA: TGTGCCAGTGTAATCGGACAGGGATATAGAAACACCATATATTTT; clone size: few; J gene: TRBJ1-3; V gene: TRBV28; D gene: TRBD1
CDR3 protein: CASSLESVLTNEKLFF; CDR3 DNA: TGTGCCAGCAGCTTAGAATCTGTTTTAACTAATGAAAAACTGTTTTTT; clone size: NA; J gene: TRBJ1-4; V gene: TRBV7-2; D gene: NA
CDR3 protein: CASSPDSDTGELFF; CDR3 DNA: TGTGCCAGCAGCCCGGACAGCGACACCGGGGAGCTGTTTTTT; clone size: NA; J gene: TRBJ2-2; V gene: TRBV5-4; D gene: NA
CDR3 protein: CASSPPDNLYGYTF; CDR3 DNA: TGTGCCAGCTCACCACCCGACAACCTCTATGGCTACACCTTC; clone size: NA; J gene: TRBJ1-2; V gene: TRBV18; D gene: NA
CDR3 protein: CASSGQDNSPLHF; CDR3 DNA: TGTGCCAGCAGTGGTCAGGATAATTCACCCCTCCACTTT; clone size: many; J gene: TRBJ1-6; V gene: TRBV6-4; D gene: NA
CDR3 protein: CASSQFPQASGNTIYF; CDR3 DNA: TGCGCCAGCAGCCAATTCCCGCAGGCCTCTGGAAACACCATATATTTT; clone size: NA; J gene: TRBJ1-3; V gene: TRBV4-1; D gene: NA
CDR3 protein: CASSLGGPYEQYF; CDR3 DNA: TGTGCCAGCAGCTTAGGCGGTCCCTACGAGCAGTACTTC; clone size: NA; J gene: TRBJ2-7; V gene: TRBV7-9; D gene: NA
CDR3 protein: CASSVTPGGSYNEQFF; CDR3 DNA: TGTGCCAGCAGCGTAACCCCGGGGGGTTCCTACAATGAGCAGTTCTTC; clone size: once; J gene: TRBJ2-1; V gene: TRBV9; D gene: TRBD2
CDR3 protein: CSAEGDRAYEQYF; CDR3 DNA: TGCAGCGCCGAAGGGGACAGGGCCTACGAGCAGTACTTC; clone size: few; J gene: TRBJ2-7; V gene: TRBV29-1; D gene: TRBD1
CDR3 protein: CASSPRTGGGYEQYF; CDR3 DNA: TGTGCCAGCAGCCCTCGGACAGGGGGAGGGTACGAGCAGTACTTC; clone size: NA; J gene: TRBJ2-7; V gene: TRBV7-2; D gene: TRBD1
CDR3 protein: CASSVGGASASTDTQYF; CDR3 DNA: TGTGCCAGCAGCGTGGGGGGGGCCTCAGCAAGCACAGATACGCAGTATTTT; clone size: NA; J gene: TRBJ2-3; V gene: TRBV9; D gene: NA
CDR3 protein: CASSPRFSGGVPGELFF; CDR3 DNA: TGTGCCAGTAGTCCCCGATTTAGCGGGGGGGTTCCCGGGGAGCTGTTTTTT; clone size: NA; J gene: TRBJ2-2; V gene: TRBV19; D gene: TRBD2
CDR3 protein: CSVEHRGRSYEQYF; CDR3 DNA: TGCAGCGTTGAACACAGGGGAAGGTCCTACGAGCAGTACTTC; clone size: once; J gene: TRBJ2-7; V gene: TRBV29-1; D gene: TRBD1
CDR3 protein: CASSSRGYPREKLFF; CDR3 DNA: TGTGCCAGCAGTTCCCGAGGCTACCCAAGAGAAAAACTGTTTTTT; clone size: NA; J gene: TRBJ1-4; V gene: TRBV6-5; D gene: NA
CDR3 protein: CASSQDLSAYGYTF; CDR3 DNA: TGTGCCAGCAGCCAAGATCTGAGCGCCTATGGCTACACCTTC; clone size: NA; J gene: TRBJ1-2; V gene: TRBV14; D gene: NA
CDR3 protein: CASSRDNNYEQYF; CDR3 DNA: TGCGCCAGCAGCAGGGACAACAACTACGAGCAGTACTTC; clone size: few; J gene: TRBJ2-7; V gene: TRBV5-1; D gene: NA
CDR3 protein: CASSHQGGSYEQYF; CDR3 DNA: TGCGCCAGCAGCCACCAGGGGGGTAGCTACGAACAGTACTTC; clone size: NA; J gene: TRBJ2-7; V gene: TRBV4-1; D gene: NA
CDR3 protein: CASSLAGWGNTIYF; CDR3 DNA: TGCGCCAGCAGCTTGGCAGGGTGGGGAAACACCATATATTTT; clone size: once; J gene: TRBJ1-3; V gene: TRBV5-1; D gene: NA
CDR3 protein: CASSYAGALRDTQYF; CDR3 DNA: TGTGCCAGCAGCTACGCGGGGGCTCTCAGAGATACGCAGTATTTT; clone size: few; J gene: TRBJ2-3; V gene: TRBV5-4; D gene: NA
CDR3 protein: CATSRPGFNTGELFF; CDR3 DNA: TGTGCCACCAGCAGACCGGGGTTCAACACCGGGGAGCTGTTTTTT; clone size: NA; J gene: TRBJ2-2; V gene: TRBV15; D gene: NA
CDR3 protein: CASSRRDSYNEQFF; CDR3 DNA: TGTGCCAGCAGCCGAAGGGACAGCTACAATGAGCAGTTCTTC; clone size: NA; J gene: TRBJ2-1; V gene: TRBV7-8; D gene: TRBD1
CDR3 protein: CASSVGPTGDYGYTF; CDR3 DNA: TGTGCCAGCAGCGTAGGCCCTACAGGGGACTATGGCTACACCTTC; clone size: NA; J gene: TRBJ1-2; V gene: TRBV9; D gene: TRBD1
CDR3 protein: CASSLGLAGDHNEQFF; CDR3 DNA: TGCGCCAGCAGCTTGGGTCTAGCGGGAGACCACAATGAGCAGTTCTTC; clone size: NA; J gene: TRBJ2-1; V gene: TRBV5-1; D gene: TRBD2
CDR3 protein: CASSFGVPGTGELFF; CDR3 DNA: TGTGCCAGCAGCTTTGGGGTTCCGGGGACCGGGGAGCTGTTTTTT; clone size: NA; J gene: TRBJ2-2; V gene: TRBV5-4; D gene: NA
CDR3 protein: CASSEQGYTEAFF; CDR3 DNA: TGCGCCAGCAGTGAACAGGGCTACACTGAAGCTTTCTTT; clone size: NA; J gene: TRBJ1-1; V gene: TRBV5-1; D gene: NA
CDR3 protein: CAWRMAGVYEQYF; CDR3 DNA: TGTGCCTGGAGGATGGCGGGGGTGTACGAGCAGTACTTC; clone size: once; J gene: TRBJ2-7; V gene: TRBV30; D gene: TRBD2
CDR3 protein: CASSQPGGHTQYF; CDR3 DNA: TGTGCCAGCAGCCAGCCAGGGGGACATACGCAGTATTTT; clone size: NA; J gene: TRBJ2-3; V gene: TRBV13; D gene: TRBD1
CDR3 protein: CASSDRTAINYGYTF; CDR3 DNA: TGTGCCAGCAGTGACCGGACAGCGATAAACTATGGCTACACCTTC; clone size: NA; J gene: TRBJ1-2; V gene: TRBV6-1; D gene: NA
CDR3 protein: CASSATGTDTQYF; CDR3 DNA: TGTGCCAGCAGTGCCACTGGCACAGATACGCAGTATTTT; clone size: NA; J gene: TRBJ2-3; V gene: TRBV6-5; D gene: NA
CDR3 protein: CASENRAMNTEAFF; CDR3 DNA: TGCGCCAGCGAAAACAGGGCAATGAACACTGAAGCTTTCTTT; clone size: NA; J gene: TRBJ1-1; V gene: TRBV5-1; D gene: NA
CDR3 protein: CASSEVEGTTQYF; CDR3 DNA: TGTGCCAGCAGTGAAGTGGAGGGGACCACGCAGTATTTT; clone size: NA; J gene: TRBJ2-3; V gene: TRBV6-1; D gene: NA
CDR3 protein: CAISPGQGDGYTF; CDR3 DNA: TGTGCCATCAGTCCGGGACAGGGAGACGGCTACACCTTC; clone size: NA; J gene: TRBJ1-2; V gene: TRBV10-3; D gene: TRBD1
CDR3 protein: CASSPGRRGGTDTQYF; CDR3 DNA: TGTGCCAGCAGCCCCGGCAGGCGGGGGGGAACAGATACGCAGTATTTT; clone size: NA; J gene: TRBJ2-3; V gene: TRBV7-6; D gene: TRBD2
CDR3 protein: CAWSGKGAAEKLFF; CDR3 DNA: TGTGCCTGGAGTGGTAAGGGGGCAGCTGAAAAACTGTTTTTT; clone size: once; J gene: TRBJ1-4; V gene: TRBV30; D gene: TRBD1
CDR3 protein: CASSDRDGYTF; CDR3 DNA: TGTGCCAGCAGTGACAGGGATGGCTACACCTTC; clone size: NA; J gene: TRBJ1-2; V gene: TRBV6-1; D gene: NA
CDR3 protein: CASSLVRDRGQAGANVLTF; CDR3 DNA: TGTGCCAGCAGCTTAGTCCGGGACAGGGGGCAGGCTGGGGCCAACGTCCTGACTTTC; clone size: few; J gene: TRBJ2-6; V gene: TRBV7-8; D gene: TRBD1
CDR3 protein: CASSPRGGSTEAFF; CDR3 DNA: TGTGCCAGCAGCCCCCGGGGGGGTTCCACTGAAGCTTTCTTT; clone size: NA; J gene: TRBJ1-1; V gene: TRBV6-6; D gene: NA
CDR3 protein: CASSLEDKGRDEKLFF; CDR3 DNA: TGTGCCAGCAGCTTAGAGGATAAGGGGAGGGATGAAAAACTGTTTTTT; clone size: NA; J gene: TRBJ1-4; V gene: TRBV7-6; D gene: NA
CDR3 protein: CASSQVAGSYNEQFF; CDR3 DNA: TGTGCCAGCAGCCAAGTAGCGGGTTCCTACAATGAGCAGTTCTTC; clone size: NA; J gene: TRBJ2-1; V gene: TRBV14; D gene: TRBD2
CDR3 protein: CASSPPGGAGANVLTF; CDR3 DNA: TGCGCCAGCAGCCCCCCGGGGGGGGCTGGGGCCAACGTCCTGACTTTC; clone size: NA; J gene: TRBJ2-6; V gene: TRBV4-1; D gene: TRBD2
CDR3 protein: CASSSYRGGGATFF; CDR3 DNA: TGTGCCAGCAGTTCCTACAGGGGTGGCGGCGCAACTTTCTTT; clone size: NA; J gene: TRBJ1-1; V gene: TRBV27; D gene: TRBD1